This is a list of T cell receptor beta chains from one sample in a study of Ad26.COV2.S vaccination and SARS-CoV-2 variants. Produced via immunoSEQ multiplex PCR; TCRdb's table is partial and in-frame only. The sample lists 400,000 to 450,000 clones, 90% occurring once. Sequenced material: peripheral blood, taken in a trial of Ad26.COV2.S vaccine versus placebo. Every receptor here comes from a person between 18 and 60 years old who received the Ad26.COV2.S COVID-19 vaccine or a placebo. Both conserved end residues are part of each CDR3. The D gene is left open where the match is weak. A clone size is listed for some rows: how often the clone was seen (once, few, many), or a class if it is expanded.

J gene | clone size | D gene | V gene | CDR3 DNA | CDR3 protein
TRBJ2-7 | . | . | TRBV9 | TGTGCCAGCAGCGTATCGCTAAGCTCCTACGAGCAGTACTTC | CASSVSLSSYEQYF
TRBJ2-2 | . | . | TRBV6-2/TRBV6-3 | TGTGCCAGCAGTCGGACGGACCCCACCGGGGAGCTGTTTTTT | CASSRTDPTGELFF
TRBJ2-3 | once | . | TRBV12-3/TRBV12-4 | TGTGCCAGCAGGTGGGACTCCACAGATACGCAGTATTTT | CASRWDSTDTQYF
TRBJ2-3 | . | . | TRBV28 | TGTGCCTCGGGCAGGGGTTTAACAGATACGCAGTATTTT | CASGRGLTDTQYF
TRBJ1-1 | once | TRBD1 | TRBV3-1/TRBV3-2 | TGTGCCAGCAGCCAAGAAACAGGGGGCTTGTACACTGAAGCTTTCTTT | CASSQETGGLYTEAFF
TRBJ2-1 | . | . | TRBV7-9 | TGTGCCAGCAGCTTAGGGCCAGTGGTAGGTGAGCAGTTCTTC | CASSLGPVVGEQFF
TRBJ2-7 | . | . | TRBV29-1 | TGCAGCGTTGGAAGGGACATTGGGAGCCACGAGCAGTACTTC | CSVGRDIGSHEQYF
TRBJ2-7 | once | . | TRBV5-4 | TGTGCCAGCAGCTCCACGACGGAACCCTACGAGCAGTACTTC | CASSSTTEPYEQYF
TRBJ2-1 | . | . | TRBV27 | TGTGCCCAGGCGGTTGGGGGGATATTTACCCATGAGCAGTTCTTC | CAQAVGGIFTHEQFF
TRBJ1-1 | . | . | TRBV7-3 | TGTGCCAGCACCGAACCGGGGACTGAAGCTTTCTTT | CASTEPGTEAFF
TRBJ2-3 | . | TRBD2 | TRBV5-1 | TGCGCCAGCAGCCTCGGACTAGCGACTAGCACAGATACGCAGTATTTT | CASSLGLATSTDTQYF
TRBJ2-2 | . | . | TRBV9 | TGTGCCAGCAGCCTAAGGGGCGGTACCGGGGAGCTGTTTTTT | CASSLRGGTGELFF
TRBJ2-6 | . | . | TRBV10-3 | TGTGCCATCAGGGGGGTCGGGCGGACCCCTCTCGCTGGGGCCAACGTCCTGACTTTC | CAIRGVGRTPLAGANVLTF
TRBJ1-5 | few | . | TRBV7-9 | TGTGCCAGCAGACGAAATCAGCCCCAGCATTTT | CASRRNQPQHF
TRBJ2-1 | . | . | TRBV4-3 | TGCACCAGCAACCCCCCCGGGAGTCGGTTCTTC | CTSNPPGSRFF
TRBJ2-7 | . | TRBD1 | TRBV6-6 | TGTGCCAGCAGTTACCCCGCGACAGGGCCCTACGAGCAGTACTTC | CASSYPATGPYEQYF
TRBJ2-6 | few | TRBD2 | TRBV18 | TGTGCCAGCTCACCCAGGACTAGCGGTAGCTCTGGGGCCAACGTCCTGACTTTC | CASSPRTSGSSGANVLTF
TRBJ2-5 | . | . | TRBV7-8 | TGTGCCAGCAGCCAGTCCATGGCGGGAAGAGAGACCCAGTACTTC | CASSQSMAGRETQYF
TRBJ2-2 | few | . | TRBV27 | TGTGCCAGCAGTTGGAGCCGATTCACCGGGGAGCTGTTTTTT | CASSWSRFTGELFF
TRBJ2-1 | . | TRBD2 | TRBV29-1 | TGCAGCGTTGAAGATCCCGGGACTAGCGGAAGGGTTGTTTACAATGAGCAGTTCTTC | CSVEDPGTSGRVVYNEQFF
TRBJ1-5 | few | . | TRBV6-2/TRBV6-3 | TGTGCCAGCAGTTACAACCTAATACAGGGCCTGAATAGCAATCAGCCCCAGCATTTT | CASSYNLIQGLNSNQPQHF
TRBJ2-7 | . | . | TRBV6-5 | TGTGCCAGCAGTCGGAACCTCTACGAGCAGTACTTC | CASSRNLYEQYF
TRBJ1-4 | . | . | TRBV6-5 | TGTGCCAGCAGTTACGAAGAGTACAGGTTTTTT | CASSYEEYRFF
TRBJ2-3 | . | TRBD1 | TRBV4-1 | TGCGCCAGCAGCCAATCAAACACCGGGACAGGGATCACAGATACGCAGTATTTT | CASSQSNTGTGITDTQYF
TRBJ2-6 | . | TRBD1 | TRBV5-1 | TGCGCCAGCAGCCCTCAGTGGAGGAGACCGGGACAGGGGGCTGGGGCCAACGTCCTGACTTTC | CASSPQWRRPGQGAGANVLTF
TRBJ2-7 | . | TRBD2 | TRBV6-1 | TGTGCCAGCAGTGAACGGGTATGGCGGGAGACAGACTACGAGCAGTACTTC | CASSERVWRETDYEQYF
TRBJ2-7 | . | . | TRBV3-1/TRBV3-2 | TGTGCCAGCAGCCAACACGGGAGTTCCTACGAGCAGTACTTC | CASSQHGSSYEQYF
TRBJ2-5 | . | . | TRBV5-4 | TGTGCCAGCAGCTCCCCAGAACAAGAGACCCAGTACTTC | CASSSPEQETQYF
TRBJ1-2 | . | . | TRBV28 | TGTGCCAGCAGTGTGACAATTAACTATGGCTACACCTTC | CASSVTINYGYTF
TRBJ1-4 | . | . | TRBV25-1 | TGTGCCAGCAGTGAATACGGGGGCGGTGAAAAACTGTTTTTT | CASSEYGGGEKLFF
TRBJ2-7 | . | . | TRBV28 | TGTGCCAGCAGTTTACCGGGACCCAACTACGAGCAGTACTTC | CASSLPGPNYEQYF
TRBJ1-6 | . | TRBD1 | TRBV11-1 | TGTGCCAGCAGCGTAGACAGGGGCGGTAATTCACCCCTCCACTTT | CASSVDRGGNSPLHF
TRBJ2-7 | . | . | TRBV5-1 | TGCGCCAGCAGGGCGGGACAAAACTACGAGCAGTACTTC | CASRAGQNYEQYF
TRBJ1-3 | . | . | TRBV6-2/TRBV6-3 | TGTGCCAGCAGCCGAGGACTAAGCTCTGGAAACACCATATATTTT | CASSRGLSSGNTIYF
TRBJ1-5 | few | . | TRBV6-4 | TGTGCCAGCAGTGACTTACTTAGGGCGCGCAATCAGCCCCAGCATTTT | CASSDLLRARNQPQHF
TRBJ2-3 | . | TRBD2 | TRBV11-2 | TGTGCCAGCAGCTTAGATTCCGGCGGGAGTTTAAGAGCAGATACGCAGTATTTT | CASSLDSGGSLRADTQYF
TRBJ2-7 | . | . | TRBV7-2 | TGTGCCAGCAGCTTACAAGCCTACGAGCAGTACTTC | CASSLQAYEQYF
TRBJ1-4 | once | . | TRBV6-1 | TGTGCCAGCAGTGGGACCAGTAGTGCAACTAATGAAAAACTGTTTTTT | CASSGTSSATNEKLFF
TRBJ1-5 | . | . | TRBV15 | TGTGCCACCAGCAGAGATGAGGGAGATCAGCCCCAGCATTTT | CATSRDEGDQPQHF
TRBJ2-1 | . | TRBD2 | TRBV11-3 | TGTGCCAGCGCCGGGGGTAGCGGGTACAATGAGCAGTTCTTC | CASAGGSGYNEQFF
TRBJ2-5 | . | . | TRBV6-1 | TGTGCCAGCAGTGAAGAGCCGCGCGGGGAGACCCAGTACTTC | CASSEEPRGETQYF
TRBJ1-2 | . | TRBD1 | TRBV10-3 | TGTGCCATCACCGGGGACAGGGATATCTATGGCTACACCTTC | CAITGDRDIYGYTF
TRBJ2-2 | . | . | TRBV5-1 | TGCGCCAGCAGCTTGGATGGGGGTACCGGGGAGCTGTTTTTT | CASSLDGGTGELFF
TRBJ1-2 | . | . | TRBV15 | TGTGCCACCAGCAGGGCCCCGGGGGGGGGCGAAGGTGGCTACACCTTC | CATSRAPGGGEGGYTF
TRBJ2-7 | once | TRBD1 | TRBV19 | TGTGCCAGTAGTATAGATCGGACAGGCTTAACCTACGAGCAGTACTTC | CASSIDRTGLTYEQYF
TRBJ2-5 | . | TRBD1 | TRBV11-2 | TGTGCCAGCAGCTTAGAGGCGACAGGGATTGAGACCCAGTACTTC | CASSLEATGIETQYF